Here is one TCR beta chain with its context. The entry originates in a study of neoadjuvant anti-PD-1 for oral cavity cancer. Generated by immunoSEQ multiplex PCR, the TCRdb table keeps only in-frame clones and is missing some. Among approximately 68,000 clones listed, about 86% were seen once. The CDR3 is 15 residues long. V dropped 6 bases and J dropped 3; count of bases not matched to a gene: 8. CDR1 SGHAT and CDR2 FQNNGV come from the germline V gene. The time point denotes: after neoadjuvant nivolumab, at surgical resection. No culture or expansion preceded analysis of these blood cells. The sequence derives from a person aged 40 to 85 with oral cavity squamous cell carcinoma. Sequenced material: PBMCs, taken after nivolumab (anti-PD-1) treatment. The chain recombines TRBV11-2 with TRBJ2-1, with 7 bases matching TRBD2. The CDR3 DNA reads TGTGCCAGCAGGGGAGGGTTAGCGGACTACAATGAGCAGTTCTTC. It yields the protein CASRGGLADYNEQFF.